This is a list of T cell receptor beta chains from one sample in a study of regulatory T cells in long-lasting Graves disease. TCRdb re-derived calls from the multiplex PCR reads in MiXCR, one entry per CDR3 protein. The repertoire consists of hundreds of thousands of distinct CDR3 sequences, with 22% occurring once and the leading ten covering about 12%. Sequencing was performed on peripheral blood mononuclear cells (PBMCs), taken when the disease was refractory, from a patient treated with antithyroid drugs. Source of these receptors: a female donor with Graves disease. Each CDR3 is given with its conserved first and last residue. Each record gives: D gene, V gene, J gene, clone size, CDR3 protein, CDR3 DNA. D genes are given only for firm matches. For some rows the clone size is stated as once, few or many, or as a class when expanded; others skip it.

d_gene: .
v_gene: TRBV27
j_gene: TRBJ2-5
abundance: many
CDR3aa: CASSLLGHNQETQYF
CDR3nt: TGTGCCAGCAGTTTATTGGGACACAACCAAGAGACCCAGTACTTC

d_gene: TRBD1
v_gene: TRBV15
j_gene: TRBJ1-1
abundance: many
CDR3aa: CATSLGTVNTEAFF
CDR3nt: TGTGCCACCAGCCTGGGGACAGTGAACACTGAAGCTTTCTTT

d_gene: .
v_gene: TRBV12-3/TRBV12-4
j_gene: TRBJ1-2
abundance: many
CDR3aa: CASSLWGPTPNYGYTF
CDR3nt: TGTGCCAGCAGTTTATGGGGACCCACCCCTAACTATGGCTACACCTTC

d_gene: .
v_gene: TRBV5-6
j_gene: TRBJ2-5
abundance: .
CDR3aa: CASSLEAGAIQETQYF
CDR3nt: TGTGCCAGCAGCTTGGAGGCAGGGGCAATACAAGAGACCCAGTACTTC

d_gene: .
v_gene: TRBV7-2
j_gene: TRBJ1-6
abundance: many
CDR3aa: CASSLGSVYNSPLHF
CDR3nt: TGTGCCAGCAGCTTGGGGTCAGTCTATAATTCACCCCTCCACTTT

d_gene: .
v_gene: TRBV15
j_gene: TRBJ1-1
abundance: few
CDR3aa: CATSRRMGDPEAFF
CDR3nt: TGTGCCACCAGCAGGAGGATGGGGGACCCTGAAGCTTTCTTT

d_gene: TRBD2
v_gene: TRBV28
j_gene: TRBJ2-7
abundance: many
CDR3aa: CASTRGLAGGIYSYEQYF
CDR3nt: TGTGCCAGCACTCGTGGACTAGCGGGGGGAATTTACTCCTACGAGCAGTACTTC

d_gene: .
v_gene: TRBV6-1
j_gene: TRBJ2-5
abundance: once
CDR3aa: CASRLKPPPGVAQETQYF
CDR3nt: TGTGCCAGCAGACTCAAGCCACCCCCGGGGGTAGCCCAAGAGACCCAGTACTTC

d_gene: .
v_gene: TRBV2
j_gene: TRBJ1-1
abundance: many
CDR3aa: CASSAYRESDTEAFF
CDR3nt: TGTGCCAGCAGTGCATACAGGGAGAGCGACACTGAAGCTTTCTTT

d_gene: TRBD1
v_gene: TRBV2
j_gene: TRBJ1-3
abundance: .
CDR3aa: CASRGQGNWENTIYF
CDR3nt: TGTGCCAGCAGAGGACAGGGAAATTGGGAAAACACCATATATTTT

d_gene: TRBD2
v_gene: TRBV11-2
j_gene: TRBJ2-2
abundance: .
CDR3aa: CASSLVSGGLGELFF
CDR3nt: TGTGCCAGCAGCTTAGTTAGCGGGGGCCTCGGGGAGCTGTTTTTT

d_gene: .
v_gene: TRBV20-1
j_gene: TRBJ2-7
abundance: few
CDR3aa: CSGAKGDSYEQYF
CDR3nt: TGCAGTGGAGCGAAGGGCGACTCCTACGAGCAGTACTTC

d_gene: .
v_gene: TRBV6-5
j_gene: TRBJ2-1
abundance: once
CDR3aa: CASSSRKDGGIASEQFF
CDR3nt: TGTGCCAGCAGTTCCCGAAAAGACGGAGGCATTGCTAGTGAGCAGTTCTTC

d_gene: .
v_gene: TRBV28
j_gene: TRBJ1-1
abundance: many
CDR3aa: CASISGPNTEAFF
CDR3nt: TGTGCCAGCATTTCGGGGCCGAACACTGAAGCTTTCTTT

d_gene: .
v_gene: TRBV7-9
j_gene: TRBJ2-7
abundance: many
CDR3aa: CASSPRDRLYEQYF
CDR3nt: TGTGCCAGCAGCCCGCGGGACCGCCTATACGAGCAGTACTTC

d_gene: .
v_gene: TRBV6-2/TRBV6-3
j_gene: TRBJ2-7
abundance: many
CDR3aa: CASTSNSYEQYF
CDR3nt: TGTGCCAGCACTTCCAACTCCTACGAGCAGTACTTC

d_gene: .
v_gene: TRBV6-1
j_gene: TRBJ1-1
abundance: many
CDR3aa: CASRNQGEVAEAFF
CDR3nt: TGTGCCAGCAGGAACCAGGGAGAGGTAGCAGAAGCTTTCTTT

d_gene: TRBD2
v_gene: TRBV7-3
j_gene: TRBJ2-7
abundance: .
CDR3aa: CASSSGLADSYEQYF
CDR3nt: TGTGCCAGCAGCTCCGGACTAGCGGACTCCTACGAGCAGTACTTC

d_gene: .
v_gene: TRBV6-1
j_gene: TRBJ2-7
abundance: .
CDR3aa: CASLGRSSYEQYF
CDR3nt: TGTGCCAGCCTAGGACGGAGCTCCTACGAGCAGTACTTC

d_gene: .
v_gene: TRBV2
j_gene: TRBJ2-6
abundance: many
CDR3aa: CASTATTGGANVLTF
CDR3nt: TGTGCCAGCACTGCCACCACGGGAGGGGCCAACGTCCTGACTTTC

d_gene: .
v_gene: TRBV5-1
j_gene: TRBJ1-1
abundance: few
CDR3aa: CASSFPSENTEAFF
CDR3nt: TGCGCCAGCAGCTTTCCGTCAGAGAACACTGAAGCTTTCTTT

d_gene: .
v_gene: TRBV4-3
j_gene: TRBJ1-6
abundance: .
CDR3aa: CASSMGRNNSPLHF
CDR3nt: TGCGCCAGCAGCATGGGACGGAACAATTCACCCCTCCACTTT

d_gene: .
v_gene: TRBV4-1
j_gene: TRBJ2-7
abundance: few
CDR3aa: CASSQVGGTSYEQYF
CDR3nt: TGCGCCAGCAGCCAAGTAGGCGGGACGTCCTACGAGCAGTACTTC

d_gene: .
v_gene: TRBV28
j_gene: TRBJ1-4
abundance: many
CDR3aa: CASSLIEGWGEKLFF
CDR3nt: TGTGCCAGCAGTTTGATCGAGGGGTGGGGTGAAAAACTGTTTTTT

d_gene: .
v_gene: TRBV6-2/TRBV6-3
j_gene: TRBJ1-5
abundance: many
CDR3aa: CASSYPGLGGNQPQHF
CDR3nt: TGTGCCAGCAGTTACCCCGGTCTTGGGGGCAATCAGCCCCAGCATTTT

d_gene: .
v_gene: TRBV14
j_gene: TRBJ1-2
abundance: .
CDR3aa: CASSQIGTVNYGYTF
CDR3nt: TGTGCCAGCAGCCAAATCGGGACGGTTAACTATGGCTACACCTTC

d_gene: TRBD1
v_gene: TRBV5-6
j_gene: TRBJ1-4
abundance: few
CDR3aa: CASSLDLGTGPSW
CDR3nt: TGTGCCAGCAGCTTGGATCTCGGGACAGGGCCCTCTTGG